This T cell receptor beta chain was sequenced in a study of OX40 agonist ivuxolimab in advanced cancers. About the study: Patients received the agonistic anti-OX40 (CD134) antibody ivuxolimab. Among those treated, three patients had partial responses, one with hepatocellular carcinoma and two with cutaneous melanoma. Study-wide points: Dose levels from 0.1 to 3.0 mg/kg saw CD4+ and CD8+ blood T cells expand clonally by week 6. Researchers report that CD8+ T cells had, on average, more expanded clones than CD4+.

The repertoire was sequenced with immunoSEQ multiplex PCR; TCRdb's copy has only in-frame clones and lacks some. This sample has some 66,000 clones, with roughly 80% found just once. Germline CDR1 reads MNHEY; CDR2 reads SVGAGI. The CDR3 is 14 residues long. V dropped 6 bases and J dropped 1 base, with 11 bases sitting between them. A remark on this clone: Its matching antigen is unknown.

The chain employs TRBV6-5 and TRBJ2-3; TRBD2 is a possible D gene (5 bases). The specimen comprised CD4+ or CD8+ T cells sorted from blood, sampled in a trial of the OX40 agonist ivuxolimab. The TCR originated in an adult with an advanced solid tumor such as melanoma, head and neck, liver or kidney cancer. Written as DNA, the CDR3 is TGTGCCAGCAGGAGGACTGGGGGCACAGATACGCAGTATTTT. Its protein product is CASRRTGGTDTQYF.